A single sample is the source of the 32 T cell receptor beta chains below, sequenced in a study of CD8+ T cells in alopecia areata. The sample's treatment: oral pan-JAK inhibitor, 5-10 mg twice daily. Following RNA extraction, reverse transcription yielded cDNA that acted as the sequencing template. The method was immunoSEQ multiplex PCR; TCRdb's version includes in-frame clones alone and lacks a portion of them. The sample holds 170,000 or so clones, around 50% seen once. Sequencing was performed on CD8+ T cells sorted from blood, taken at week 24, from a patient treated with tofacitinib. All receptors derive from a human donor with alopecia areata.

This chain links TRBV18 with TRBJ2-6, with D perhaps matching TRBD1 or TRBD2 (6 bases each). CDR1 and CDR2 (germline): KGHSH, LQKENI. The germline V and J ends were trimmed by 0 bases and 2 bases, with 8 bases remaining between them. This CDR3 has 16 amino acids. The CDR3 loop is CASSPPEGAGANVLTF. DNA for the CDR3: TGTGCCAGCTCACCACCGGAGGGGGCTGGGGCCAACGTCCTGACTTTC. Complete variable domain (other parts from reference TRBV18 and TRBJ2-6): NAGVMQNPRHLVRRRGQEARLRCSPMKGHSHVYWYRQLPEEGLKFMVYLQKENIIDESGMPKERFSAEFPKEGPSILRIQQVVRGDSAAYFCASSPPEGAGANVLTFGAGSRLTVL.

This rearrangement joins TRBV5-6 to TRBJ1-5, with D uncertain. The V end was cut by 0 bases, the J end by 5 bases, with 9 bases between. Per germline, CDR1 SGHDT and CDR2 YYEEEE. CDR3 length equals 14 residues. The CDR3 region is CASSLARSYQPQHF. In DNA form, the CDR3 reads TGTGCCAGCAGCTTGGCCCGGAGTTATCAGCCCCAGCATTTT.

This clone has more than one count but fewer than ten. The rearrangement links TRBV9 to TRBJ1-6; TRBD1 might be the D (5 bases). The CDR3 length is 14 residues. Germline CDR1 is SGDLS and CDR2 is YYNGEE. The V and J ends lost 2 bases and 7 bases respectively, with 10 bases between them. For the CDR3, the DNA is TGTGCCAGCAGCGTGGGGGGTTCGAATTCACCCCTCCACTTT. Protein: CASSVGGSNSPLHF.

J is TRBJ1-1 and V is TRBV5-1, with D possibly TRBD1 on 5 matching bases. Germline CDR1 is SGHRS and CDR2 is YFSETQ. V shed 0 bases and J shed 5 bases, with 8 bases lying between them. The CDR3 has 13 amino acids. The CDR3 DNA reads TGCGCCAGCAGCTTGGGGGGCTTAACTGAAGCTTTCTTT. Amino acid sequence: CASSLGGLTEAFF.

This chain connects TRBV4-1 to TRBJ2-7; D call uncertain. The length of the CDR3 is 17 residues. Germline CDR1 is MGHRA and CDR2 is YSYEKL. The V end was cut by 0 bases, the J end by 0 bases, with 15 bases between. CDR3 residues: CASSQEPVSYTSYEQYF. DNA for the CDR3: TGCGCCAGCAGCCAAGAACCAGTTAGCTATACCTCCTACGAGCAGTACTTC.

This chain links TRBV7-2 with TRBJ2-7; no definite D call. CDR1 is SGHTA, CDR2 FQGNSA, per germline. This CDR3 comprises 13 residues. V lost 5 bases and J lost 3, with 11 bases in between. As DNA, the CDR3 is TGTGCCAGCAGCCCTACGGGTTTCTACGAGCAGTACTTC. Translated, it gives CASSPTGFYEQYF.

This chain connects TRBV6-1 to TRBJ1-2; D is unclear. The CDR3 loop spans 14 amino acids. V was trimmed by 4 bases and J by 3 bases, leaving 12 bases between them. The germline V gene has CDR1 MNHNS and CDR2 SASEGT. The CDR3 bases are TGTGCCAGCAGTGTATTAAGGACGGACTATGGCTACACCTTC. This translates into CASSVLRTDYGYTF.

This clone was seen ten or more times. This CDR3 reads CASRMGTLGTDTQYF. DNA of the CDR3: TGCGCCAGCAGGATGGGCACGCTAGGCACAGATACGCAGTATTTT. V is TRBV10-2 and J is TRBJ2-3, with D unresolved. Between the trimmed V and J ends, which lost 6 bases and 1 base, there was a span of 14 bases. This CDR3 contains 15 residues. Germline V gene sequence: CDR1 WSHSY, CDR2 SAAADI.

The chain carries TRBV27 and TRBJ2-3; TRBD1 is a possible D gene (6 bases). The CDR3 length is 15 residues. Trimming removed 5 bases from V and 2 bases from J, with 14 bases in between. Germline V gene sequence: CDR1 MNHEY, CDR2 SMNVEV (reference sequence). The CDR3 nucleotides read TGTGCCAGCAGTCCCACAGGGCTGTACACAGATACGCAGTATTTT. It translates to CASSPTGLYTDTQYF.

In the case of this clone: The same CDR3 arises from other DNA sequences in this sample as well. The rearrangement joins TRBV20-1 to TRBJ2-5, with TRBD2 identical over 9 bases. The CDR3 has 11 amino acids. V dropped 6 bases and J dropped 5; count of bases not matched to a gene: 1. Germline CDR1 and CDR2: DFQATT and SNEGSKA (reference sequence). As DNA, the CDR3 is TGCAGTGCAAGCGGGGGGGAGACCCAGTACTTC. This sequence encodes CSASGGETQYF.

This clone has only a few counts. The chain joins TRBV19 to TRBJ1-1; no firm D call. Germline V gene data show CDR1 as LNHDA and CDR2 as SQIVND (reference sequence). Trimming removed 6 bases from V and 8 bases from J, with 19 bases in between. The CDR3 consists of 14 residues. The CDR3: CASSPRRERTEAFF. CDR3 nucleotide sequence: TGTGCCAGTAGCCCTCGTCGGGAACGGACCGAAGCTTTCTTT.

The chain couples TRBV6-5 to TRBJ2-1; 12 bases fit TRBD2. The V gene end was trimmed by 5 bases and the J gene end by 12 bases; junction bases not matched to a gene: 11. Germline V CDR1 and CDR2: MNHEY, SVGAGI. The CDR3 consists of 15 residues. This CDR3 is CASSTGLAGPKTQFF. Here the CDR3 DNA reads TGTGCCAGCAGTACCGGACTAGCGGGGCCCAAGACGCAGTTCTTC.

This clone was counted between two and nine times. V usage is TRBV5-1 and J usage is TRBJ2-5; 7 bases line up with TRBD2. The CDR3 is 14 residues long. CDR1 is SGHRS, CDR2 YFSETQ, per germline. V lost 0 bases and J lost 4; bases outside the gene matches: 3. In DNA, the CDR3 is TGCGCCAGCAGCTTGGGGTCTAGCGGAGAGACCCAGTACTTC. This translates into CASSLGSSGETQYF. Looking up the rest from reference TRBV5-1 and TRBJ2-5 gives the full variable domain: KAGVTQTPRYLIKTRGQQVTLSCSPISGHRSVSWYQQTPGQGLQFLFEYFSETQRNKGNFPGRFSGRQFSNSRSEMNVSTLELGDSALYLCASSLGSSGETQYFGPGTRLLVL.

The chain employs TRBV6-6 and TRBJ1-1; TRBD1 might be the D (5 bases). Looked up from germline, CDR1 is MNHNY and CDR2 is SVGAGI (reference sequence). Trimming shortened V by 2 bases and J by 3 bases, and 13 bases separated the two germline ends. The CDR3 length is 15 residues. The CDR3 sequence is CASSYTRQFDTEAFF. Here the CDR3 DNA reads TGTGCCAGCAGTTACACCAGACAGTTTGACACTGAAGCTTTCTTT.

The rearrangement links TRBV9 to TRBJ2-1; no reliable D call. Germline CDR1 is SGDLS and CDR2 is YYNGEE. V shed 4 bases and J shed 7 bases, with 9 bases lying between them. CDR3 length equals 12 residues. The CDR3 nucleotides read TGTGCCAGCAGCTCCAACAGTAATGAGCAGTTCTTC. This sequence encodes CASSSNSNEQFF.

This rearrangement joins TRBV7-9 to TRBJ1-2; D gene unclear. The CDR3 spans 12 residues. The germline gives CDR1 SEHNR, CDR2 FQNEAQ (reference sequence). Between the trimmed V and J ends, which lost 5 bases and 0 bases, there was a span of 4 bases. CDR3 amino acids: CASSETNYGYTF. The DNA of the CDR3 is TGTGCCAGCAGCGAGACTAACTATGGCTACACCTTC.

This clone was seen more than once but under ten times. The chain combines TRBV13 with TRBJ1-2; D may be TRBD1 (5 bases). V was shortened by 4 bases and J by 4 bases, with 13 bases between the two germline ends. Germline CDR1 PRHDT, CDR2 FYEKMQ (reference sequence). CDR3 length equals 14 residues. CDR3 DNA: TGTGCCAGCAGCTCAGAGGGGAAACGCTATGGCTACACCTTC. Its protein product is CASSSEGKRYGYTF.

The genes are TRBV6-1 and TRBJ1-2, with D unresolved. Trimming shortened V by 0 bases and J by 5 bases, and 7 bases separated the two germline ends. The CDR3 sequence is 13 residues long. Germline assignment: CDR1 MNHNS and CDR2 SASEGT. In DNA form, the CDR3 reads TGTGCCAGCAGTGAAGCGGTTGTGTATGGCTACACCTTC. Residues: CASSEAVVYGYTF.

This clone was detected a few times. The CDR3 sequence is CASSTWQSEDGYTF. The CDR3 coding sequence is TGTGCCAGTAGTACATGGCAGTCGGAGGACGGCTACACCTTC. This chain connects TRBV19 to TRBJ1-2; D uncertain. The germline V gene has CDR1 LNHDA and CDR2 SQIVND (reference sequence). V lost 4 bases, J lost 8 bases, and 17 bases lay in between. The CDR3 is made up of 14 amino acids.

The chain has TRBV11-2 and TRBJ1-1; TRBD1 might be the D (6 bases). CDR3 length: 15 amino acids. V dropped 1 base and J dropped 6 bases, with 15 bases sitting between them. Germline values: CDR1 SGHAT, CDR2 FQNNGV. The CDR3 DNA sequence: TGTGCCAGCAGCTTAGCCCACCCCCGGGGGCCTGAAGCTTTCTTT. The encoded protein is CASSLAHPRGPEAFF.

The sample holds a few counts of this clone. J is TRBJ2-2 and V is TRBV29-1; D unclear. Trimming removed 5 bases at V and 1 base at J, with 8 bases between. The CDR3 has 13 residues. CDR1 is SQVTM and CDR2 is ANQGSEA in the germline V gene. This chain's CDR3 is CSVRPENTGELFF. CDR3 coding DNA: TGCAGCGTTCGTCCTGAGAACACCGGGGAGCTGTTTTTT.

This clone was observed a handful of times. This sequence joins TRBV29-1 and TRBJ1-4; 10 positions agree with TRBD1. Germline CDR1 reads SQVTM; CDR2 reads ANQGSEA. Trimming cost V 7 bases and J 6 bases; bases outside gene matches: 5. This CDR3 is built from 13 residues. The chain's CDR3 is CSASGTGDEKLFF. The CDR3 nucleotides read TGCAGCGCCTCCGGGACAGGGGATGAAAAACTGTTTTTT.

The chain combines TRBV27 with TRBJ1-5; the D gene is possibly TRBD1 (5 bases). The CDR3 totals 15 residues. Germline V gene data show CDR1 as MNHEY and CDR2 as SMNVEV (reference sequence). V gave up 6 bases and J gave up 3 bases, with 15 bases separating them. CDR3 residues: CASSPRDRANQPQHF. For the CDR3, the DNA is TGTGCCAGCAGCCCCCGGGACCGAGCCAATCAGCCCCAGCATTTT.

The V gene is TRBV19, the J gene TRBJ1-1; TRBD1 matches 9 bases. This CDR3 has 15 amino acids. CDR1 and CDR2 from the germline V gene are LNHDA and SQIVND (reference sequence). Germline trimming cut 5 bases from V and 4 bases from J; bases unmatched to any gene: 8. The CDR3 protein is CASSSRQGEGTEAFF. In DNA form, the CDR3 reads TGTGCCAGTAGTTCACGACAGGGGGAGGGCACTGAAGCTTTCTTT.

The sample holds a few counts of this clone. This rearrangement joins TRBV4-1 to TRBJ2-7, with 10 nucleotides matching TRBD2. V was pared by 4 bases and J by 4 bases, with 13 bases of the junction left unmatched. CDR3 length: 17 residues. Germline CDR1 is MGHRA and CDR2 is YSYEKL. CDR3 nucleotide sequence: TGCGCCAGCAGCCCCATTTTACTAGCGGGGACAAAATACGAGCAGTACTTC. It translates to CASSPILLAGTKYEQYF.

This clone was seen a few times. The gene calls are TRBV7-3 and TRBJ1-1; 7 bases are a match to TRBD1. The CDR3 runs 13 residues. The V and J ends lost 5 bases and 4 bases, in that order; junction bases with no gene match: 4. The germline gives CDR1 SGHTA, CDR2 FQGTGA. CDR3 DNA sequence: TGTGCCAGCAGCCTTTCAGGGGGCACTGAAGCTTTCTTT. Translation: CASSLSGGTEAFF.

This chain connects TRBV7-9 to TRBJ2-5; weak D call: TRBD2 (6 bases). The germline V and J ends were trimmed by 4 bases and 1 base, with 10 bases remaining between them. Germline V gene data show CDR1 as SEHNR and CDR2 as FQNEAQ (reference sequence). This CDR3 contains 14 residues. The CDR3 spells CASSSWDFQETQYF. Written as DNA, the CDR3 is TGTGCCAGCAGCTCCTGGGACTTCCAAGAGACCCAGTACTTC.

A few counts support this clone. This chain uses TRBV5-1 with TRBJ1-1; D gene unclear. V lost 0 bases, J lost 1 base, and 13 bases lay in between. Looked up from germline, CDR1 is SGHRS and CDR2 is YFSETQ. The CDR3 contains 16 residues. CDR3 residues: CASSLAPGRRNTEAFF. CDR3 coding DNA: TGCGCCAGCAGCTTGGCACCCGGGAGGAGGAACACTGAAGCTTTCTTT.

This clone is a singleton in its sample. This chain uses TRBV2 with TRBJ1-1, with no clear D. CDR1 and CDR2 from the germline V gene are SNHLY and FYNNEI. V gave up 2 bases and J gave up 4 bases, with 17 bases separating them. This CDR3 spans 16 amino acids. The CDR3 DNA follows: TGTGCCAGCAGTGAAAGGGATAAGGAGACCGGCACTGAAGCTTTCTTT. It translates to CASSERDKETGTEAFF.

Note on this clone: Other DNA sequences in the sample encode the same CDR3. The rearrangement joins TRBV6-5 to TRBJ1-3; D is perhaps TRBD1 (5 bases). Germline-derived CDR1 and CDR2 are MNHEY and SVGAGI. The length of the CDR3 is 14 residues. Trimming shortened V by 2 bases and J by 4 bases, and 9 bases separated the two germline ends. Written as DNA, the CDR3 is TGTGCCAGCAGTTACAGGGGAGGGGGAAACACCATATATTTT. It is translated as CASSYRGGGNTIYF.

This clone was seen a handful of times. V and J are TRBV14 and TRBJ2-7, with a possible D match to TRBD2 (6 bases). Between the trimmed V and J ends, which lost 0 bases and 6 bases, there was a span of 12 bases. Germline V gene data show CDR1 as SGHDN and CDR2 as FVKESK. The length of the CDR3 is 14 residues. The CDR3 reads CASSQDTRGGEQYF. Here the CDR3 DNA reads TGTGCCAGCAGCCAAGATACGCGGGGAGGCGAGCAGTACTTC.

This clone appeared a few times. V usage is TRBV19 and J usage is TRBJ1-2, with a weak D call TRBD1 (6 bases). Per germline, CDR1 LNHDA and CDR2 SQIVND (reference sequence). The CDR3 extends over 15 amino acids. V lost 6 bases and J 8 bases, leaving 22 bases between the germline ends. DNA for the CDR3: TGTGCCAGTAGCAAGGTCCCAGGGGAGGCCAACGGCTACACCTTC. It specifies CASSKVPGEANGYTF.